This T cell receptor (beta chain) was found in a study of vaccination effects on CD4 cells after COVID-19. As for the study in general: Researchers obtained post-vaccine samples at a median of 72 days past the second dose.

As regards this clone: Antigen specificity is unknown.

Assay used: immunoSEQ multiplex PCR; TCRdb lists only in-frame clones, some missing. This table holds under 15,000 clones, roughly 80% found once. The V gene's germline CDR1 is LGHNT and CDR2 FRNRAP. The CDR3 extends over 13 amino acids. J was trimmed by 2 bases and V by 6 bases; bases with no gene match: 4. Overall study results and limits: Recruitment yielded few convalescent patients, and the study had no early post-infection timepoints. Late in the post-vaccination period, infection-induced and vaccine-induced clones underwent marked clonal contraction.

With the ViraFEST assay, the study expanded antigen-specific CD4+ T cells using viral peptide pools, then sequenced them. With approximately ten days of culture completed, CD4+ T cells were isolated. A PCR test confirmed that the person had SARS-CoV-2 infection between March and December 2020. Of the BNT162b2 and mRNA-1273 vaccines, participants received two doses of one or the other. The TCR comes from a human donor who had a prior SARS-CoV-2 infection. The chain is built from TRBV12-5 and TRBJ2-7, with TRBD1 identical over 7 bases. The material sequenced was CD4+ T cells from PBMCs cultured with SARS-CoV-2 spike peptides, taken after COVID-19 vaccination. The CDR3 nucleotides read TGTGCTAGTGGGGGGACAGCCCCCTACGAGCAGTACTTC. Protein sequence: CASGGTAPYEQYF.